Listed below are T cell receptor beta chains from one sample, sequenced in a study of T cell repertoires in cytomegalovirus infection. TCRdb recomputed calls from the reads with MiXCR, one row per CDR3 protein. In the table there are approximately 600,000 distinct CDR3 sequences, over 35% of which are singletons. These receptors are not linked to any known antigen. The sequencing here drew on cultured PBMCs, taken from culture after CMV antigen stimulation. The source of these receptors is a human donor in good health (CMV status not recorded). Some clones in this sample may be carry-over from other donors' samples. Both conserved end residues are part of each CDR3. The order of the fields is V gene, clone size, D gene, J gene, CDR3 protein, CDR3 DNA. The D gene is left open where the match is weak. A clone size is listed for some rows: how often the clone was seen (once, few, many), or a class if it is expanded.

>TRBV7-9|few|-|TRBJ2-5
CASSRSGGLETQYF
TGTGCCAGCAGCCGATCCGGAGGGTTAGAGACCCAGTACTTC
>TRBV7-2|few|-|TRBJ2-2
CASSLFASGNTGELFF
TGTGCCAGCAGCTTATTTGCCAGCGGAAACACCGGGGAGCTGTTTTTT
>TRBV20-1|-|TRBD1|TRBJ1-1
CSAFGQGKTEAFF
TGCAGTGCTTTTGGACAGGGTAAAACTGAAGCTTTCTTT
>TRBV6-2/TRBV6-3|-|TRBD2|TRBJ2-3
CASSMGLAGGPDTQYF
TGTGCCAGCAGTATGGGACTAGCGGGAGGGCCGGATACGCAGTATTTT
>TRBV6-1|-|-|TRBJ1-5
CASSERGLFSDQPQHF
TGTGCCAGCAGTGAGAGGGGCTTATTCTCGGATCAGCCCCAGCATTTT
>TRBV7-2|many|TRBD2|TRBJ2-7
CASSAPGTSGGAYYEQYF
TGTGCCAGCAGCGCCCCCGGGACTAGCGGGGGGGCATACTACGAGCAGTACTTC
>TRBV20-1|-|-|TRBJ1-5
CSAADASLSNQPQHF
TGCAGTGCTGCCGACGCCTCTCTGTCCAATCAGCCCCAGCATTTT
>TRBV7-8|few|TRBD1|TRBJ1-2
CASSFDRGLQYGYTF
TGTGCCAGCAGCTTCGACAGGGGGCTACAGTATGGCTACACCTTC
>TRBV11-3|few|-|TRBJ2-1
CASSLRRDDNEQFF
TGTGCCAGCAGCCTTCGGCGGGACGACAATGAGCAGTTCTTC
>TRBV11-2|-|-|TRBJ1-1
CASSPQGTSDGAFF
TGTGCCAGCAGCCCCCAAGGGACATCGGATGGGGCTTTCTTT
>TRBV5-6|-|-|TRBJ2-3
CASSFDAGRTDTQYF
TGTGCCAGCAGCTTTGACGCGGGGCGCACAGATACGCAGTATTTT
>TRBV19|-|-|TRBJ2-7
CASKAVPGSYEQYF
TGTGCCAGTAAGGCGGTCCCGGGCTCCTACGAGCAGTACTTC
>TRBV7-2|few|-|TRBJ2-3
CASSSRLVDSGTQYF
TGTGCCAGCAGCTCCAGACTAGTGGATTCCGGTACGCAGTATTTT
>TRBV12-3/TRBV12-4|-|TRBD2|TRBJ2-1
CATGGGLVSNEQFF
TGTGCCACCGGGGGGGGACTAGTAAGCAATGAGCAGTTCTTC
>TRBV20-1|-|-|TRBJ2-7
CSGIRQGRGEQYF
TGCTCTGGGATTAGACAGGGCCGGGGGGAGCAGTACTTC
>TRBV29-1|-|-|TRBJ2-5
CSVHPWDQETQYF
TGCAGCGTTCACCCCTGGGACCAAGAGACCCAGTACTTC
>TRBV28|-|TRBD1|TRBJ1-4
CASSLTPGQGNEKLFF
TGTGCCAGCAGCCTCACTCCGGGACAGGGCAATGAAAAACTGTTTTTT
>TRBV10-3|-|TRBD1|TRBJ1-4
CAIQGARDEKLFF
TGTGCCATCCAGGGGGCGCGAGATGAAAAACTGTTTTTT
>TRBV19|once|-|TRBJ1-1
CASSGVGGTEAFF
TGTGCCAGTAGTGGGGTAGGTGGGACTGAAGCTTTCTTT
>TRBV11-2|-|-|TRBJ1-6
CASSFGGAAGSYNSPLHF
TGTGCCAGCAGCTTTGGGGGCGCAGCCGGGTCCTATAATTCACCCCTCCACTTT
>TRBV7-2|few|-|TRBJ2-6
CASSAHPTEIYSGANVLTF
TGTGCCAGCAGCGCCCACCCCACTGAGATATATTCTGGGGCCAACGTCCTGACTTTC
>TRBV6-1|few|-|TRBJ2-5
CASGGVEETQYF
TGTGCCAGCGGCGGGGTGGAAGAGACCCAGTACTTC
>TRBV12-3/TRBV12-4|-|TRBD2|TRBJ2-7
CASSLRASGNYEQYF
TGTGCCAGCAGTTTACGGGCTAGCGGGAACTACGAGCAGTACTTC
>TRBV7-9|-|-|TRBJ2-5
CASSLGPESQETQYF
TGTGCCAGCAGCTTAGGGCCGGAGAGCCAAGAGACCCAGTACTTC
>TRBV7-2|few|-|TRBJ1-5
CASNQVGGSNQPQHF
TGTGCCAGCAACCAGGTGGGGGGGAGCAATCAGCCCCAGCATTTT
>TRBV29-1|-|-|TRBJ1-5
CSVLIGNQPQHF
TGCAGCGTTCTTATCGGCAATCAGCCCCAGCATTTT
>TRBV12-3/TRBV12-4|few|-|TRBJ1-2
CAIPAGAGYGYTF
TGTGCCATCCCGGCGGGGGCAGGATATGGCTACACCTTC
>TRBV20-1|-|-|TRBJ2-1
CSAREGTIYNEQFF
TGCAGTGCTAGGGAAGGGACCATCTACAATGAGCAGTTCTTC
>TRBV29-1|-|TRBD1|TRBJ2-5
CSVPDRTGETQYF
TGCAGCGTTCCGGACAGGACCGGGGAGACCCAGTACTTC
>TRBV12-3/TRBV12-4|few|-|TRBJ2-7
CASSFGPREQYF
TGTGCCAGCAGTTTTGGCCCGAGGGAGCAGTACTTC
>TRBV11-2|-|-|TRBJ2-5
CASSLVPWGGRGETQYF
TGTGCCAGCAGCTTAGTTCCCTGGGGGGGCCGGGGAGAGACCCAGTACTTC
>TRBV10-3|few|-|TRBJ1-1
CAISDMGPGKGVTTEAFF
TGTGCCATCAGTGATATGGGTCCGGGGAAGGGTGTAACGACTGAAGCTTTCTTT
>TRBV4-1|few|TRBD1|TRBJ1-6
CASSSASLRDRGRNSPLHF
TGCGCCAGCAGCTCAGCCAGCCTACGGGACAGGGGGCGAAATTCACCCCTCCACTTT
>TRBV7-2|many|-|TRBJ1-1
CASSLDVRNTEAFF
TGTGCCAGCAGCTTAGATGTCCGAAACACTGAAGCTTTCTTT
>TRBV4-3|-|-|TRBJ1-2
CASSQGPYGYTF
TGCGCCAGCAGCCAAGGCCCGTATGGCTACACCTTC
>TRBV6-2/TRBV6-3|-|-|TRBJ2-7
CASRLLRTSYEQYF
TGTGCCAGCAGGCTGCTCAGGACCTCCTACGAGCAGTACTTC
>TRBV7-6|-|-|TRBJ2-4
CASSLEGVGGKNIQYF
TGTGCCAGCAGCTTAGAGGGCGTGGGGGGCAAAAACATTCAGTACTTC
>TRBV12-3/TRBV12-4|-|-|TRBJ2-3
CASSSSSDTQYF
TGTGCCAGCAGTTCGAGTTCAGATACGCAGTATTTT
>TRBV10-3|-|TRBD1|TRBJ1-2
CAITSGQGPGYTF
TGTGCCATCACATCGGGACAGGGACCTGGCTACACCTTC
>TRBV11-2|-|-|TRBJ2-3
CASSGPLSTDTQYF
TGTGCCAGCAGCGGTCCTCTTAGCACAGATACGCAGTATTTT
>TRBV2|-|-|TRBJ1-2
CASEGGGFSGYTF
TGTGCCAGCGAAGGAGGGGGATTTAGTGGCTACACCTTC